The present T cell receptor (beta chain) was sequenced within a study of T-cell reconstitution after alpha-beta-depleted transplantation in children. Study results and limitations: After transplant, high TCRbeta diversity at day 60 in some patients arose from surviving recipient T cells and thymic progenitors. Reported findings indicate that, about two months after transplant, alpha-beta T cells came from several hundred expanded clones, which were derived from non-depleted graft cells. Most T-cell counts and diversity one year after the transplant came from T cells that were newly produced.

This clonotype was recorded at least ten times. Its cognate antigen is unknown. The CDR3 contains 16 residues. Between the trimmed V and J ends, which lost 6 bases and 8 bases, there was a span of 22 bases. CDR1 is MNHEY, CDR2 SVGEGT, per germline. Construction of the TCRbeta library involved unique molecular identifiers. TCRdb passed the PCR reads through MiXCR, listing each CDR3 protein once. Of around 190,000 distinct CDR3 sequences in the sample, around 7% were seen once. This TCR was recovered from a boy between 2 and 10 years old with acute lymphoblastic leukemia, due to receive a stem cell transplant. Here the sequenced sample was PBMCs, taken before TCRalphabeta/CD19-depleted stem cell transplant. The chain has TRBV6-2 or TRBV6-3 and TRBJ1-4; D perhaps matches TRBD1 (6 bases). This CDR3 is CASSPGIGQPYEKLFF. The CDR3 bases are TGTGCCAGCAGCCCAGGGATCGGACAGCCGTACGAAAAACTGTTTTTT.